Sequencing of this TCR beta chain was carried out in a study of technical replicates of blood from several donors. Assay: immunoSEQ multiplex PCR; the TCRdb copy retains only in-frame clones and omits some. Of approximately 76,000 clones listed, approximately 86% are singletons. This clone appeared once. CDR3 length: 14 residues. J gave up 4 bases and V 4 bases, and 5 bases lay outside the gene matches. CDR1 MNHEY and CDR2 SMNVEV come from the germline V gene (reference sequence). The receptor's source is a human donor in good health. Some clones in this sample may be carry-over from other donors' samples. The chain links TRBV27 to TRBJ1-2; 8 bases match TRBD1. Material: PBMCs. This chain's CDR3 is CASSWRQGLYGYTF. CDR3 DNA sequence: TGTGCCAGCAGTTGGCGACAGGGGCTCTATGGCTACACCTTC.